The rows below give T cell receptor beta chains drawn from one sample of a study of early T cells in non-severe SARS-CoV-2 infection. Using its own MiXCR run on the 5' RACE reads, TCRdb lists one record per CDR3 protein. This table holds tens of thousands of distinct CDR3 sequences, about a tenth found once. The specimen comprised whole blood, sampled at baseline. These receptors were taken from an adult who was a healthcare worker with PCR-confirmed SARS-CoV-2 infection or an uninfected control (not recorded which). Both conserved end residues are part of each CDR3.

v_call	j_call	cdr3_aa
TRBV7-9	TRBJ2-3	CASSSSTDTQYF
TRBV12-3/TRBV12-4	TRBJ2-3	CASSLPQDTQYF
TRBV11-2	TRBJ1-1	CASSLVRNTEAFF
TRBV30	TRBJ2-3	CAWRRTSGGTDTQYF
TRBV28	TRBJ2-1	CASLGQPNEQFF
TRBV4-1	TRBJ2-7	CASSQGRGPSSYEQYF
TRBV10-3	TRBJ2-1	CAISPGQVLYNEQFF
TRBV7-7	TRBJ2-1	CASSLEAGLAGEQFF
TRBV24-1	TRBJ1-1	CATAAGDAEAFF
TRBV12-3/TRBV12-4	TRBJ1-5	CASSLTGYQTPQHF
TRBV29-1	TRBJ2-1	CSVGPPSAGGEQFF
TRBV6-6	TRBJ2-4	CACEGKGSPGPKNIQYF
TRBV18	TRBJ2-1	CASSPLGLAEYNEQFF
TRBV9	TRBJ1-2	CASIYNKGLRDYGYTF
TRBV5-4	TRBJ2-7	CASSQTSGGEQYF
TRBV28	TRBJ2-7	CASSHLLGTSTYEQYF
TRBV6-2/TRBV6-3	TRBJ1-5	CASSLLENYQPQHF
TRBV6-2/TRBV6-3	TRBJ1-1	CASSFPFDKNTEAFF
TRBV7-6	TRBJ1-2	CASSLEGGNGYTF
TRBV7-7	TRBJ2-3	CASSQGLAGADTQYF
TRBV7-9	TRBJ1-3	CASSRDSRGPGNTIYF
TRBV28	TRBJ2-5	CASRPPRRRETQYF
TRBV12-3/TRBV12-4	TRBJ2-5	CASSPGVAGGPGQETQYF
TRBV10-3	TRBJ2-1	CAISADRLGREQFF
TRBV28	TRBJ2-3	CASSLGYRGSTDTQYF
TRBV28	TRBJ2-7	CASSRQFRDEQYF
TRBV20-1	TRBJ2-7	CSARKGLAGLEQYF
TRBV28	TRBJ1-2	CASSQPPKGVSNYGYTF
TRBV7-8	TRBJ1-6	CASSLYLGGAGNSPLHF
TRBV28	TRBJ2-3	CASRVDRVTDTQYF
TRBV6-5	TRBJ2-3	CASSTGLPTDTQYF
TRBV6-6	TRBJ2-3	CASSPLATSTDTQYF
TRBV12-3/TRBV12-4	TRBJ1-1	CASSQNPIGAAWGTEAFF
TRBV20-1	TRBJ2-7	CSANSGQEEQYF
TRBV6-2/TRBV6-3	TRBJ2-3	CASSPPRSATDTQYF
TRBV20-1	TRBJ2-7	CSARDGRGGDF
TRBV7-8	TRBJ2-2	CASSPGQGIPGELFF
TRBV12-3/TRBV12-4	TRBJ1-5	CASSLESGMEGHF
TRBV27	TRBJ2-2	CASNDQGPNTGELFF
TRBV4-2	TRBJ2-1	CASSQGLAGGAYNEQFF
TRBV7-2	TRBJ2-7	CASSFGTGSSYEQYF
TRBV20-1	TRBJ2-4	CSARDLTPDYILAKNIQYF
TRBV28	TRBJ1-4	CASNSGATNEKLFF
TRBV3-1	TRBJ1-6	CASSQDNWGSPLHF